The clone carrying this TCR beta chain showed up just a few times. As yet, its antigen is unknown. TCRdb recomputed calls from the 5' RACE reads with MiXCR, one row per CDR3 protein. The table lists 550,000 to 750,000 distinct CDR3 sequences, less than 15% of them singletons. This sample was included in a study of T cells after yellow fever vaccination. This CDR3 region has 15 residues. Germline V gene lookup returns CDR1 SGHTA and CDR2 FQGTGA. J was trimmed by 4 bases and V by 1 base; bases with no gene match: 5. Study results and limitations: Once the booster was given, most primary-vaccination clones reappeared, at around 95% for CD4 and more than 85% for CD8.

The chain couples TRBV7-3 to TRBJ2-3, with 7 bases fitting TRBD2. This TCR was sampled from a man aged 25-45 years who received the YFV17D yellow fever vaccine. The sample here was PBMCs, taken on the day of the yellow fever booster vaccination. CDR3 coding DNA: TGTGCCAGCAGCTTAAGAGCGGGGAGTTCAGATACGCAGTATTTT. Translating it yields CASSLRAGSSDTQYF.